The 20 T cell receptor beta chains reported below all come from one sample, sequenced in a study of T cells in Graves' hyperthyroidism and ophthalmopathy. RNA transcripts yielded amplified TCR beta CDR3 regions. The HTBI primer set served for first-round RT-PCR of the TCR CDR3. MiXCR, applied by TCRdb to the multiplex PCR reads, yields one record per CDR3 protein. The table lists approximately 600,000 distinct CDR3 sequences, roughly 14% of them singletons. Source material: blood. The receptors shown here come from a middle-aged woman with Graves' ophthalmopathy.

The table lists this clonotype with many counts. The chain recombines TRBV19 with TRBJ2-7; tentatively, D is TRBD2 (5 bases). Germline V lookup: CDR1 LNHDA, CDR2 SQIVND (reference sequence). This CDR3 is 15 amino acids long. The V end was cut by 3 bases, the J end by 2 bases, with 14 bases between. CDR3 DNA: TGTGCCAGTAGTATCGAACCGGGATCAACCTACGAGCAGTACTTC. It codes for CASSIEPGSTYEQYF.

This clonotype came up many times. The chain couples TRBV28 to TRBJ1-1, with a tentative D call TRBD1 (5 bases). The CDR3 extends over 15 amino acids. The V gene lost 8 bases and the J gene lost 0 bases, with 16 bases spanning the gap. CDR1 and CDR2 from the germline V gene are MDHEN and SYDVKM. The CDR3 region is CASERGAWVNTEAFF. CDR3 sequence (DNA): TGTGCCAGCGAAAGGGGCGCGTGGGTGAACACTGAAGCTTTCTTT.

This clonotype showed up many times. The chain employs TRBV6-5 and TRBJ2-2, with D possibly TRBD2 on 6 matching bases. CDR1 MNHEY and CDR2 SVGAGI come from the germline V gene. V was clipped by 0 bases and J by 7 bases, with 9 bases between them. The CDR3 spans 14 residues. CDR3 nucleotides: TGTGCCAGCAGTTACTCGATGGGGGGCGGGGAGCTGTTTTTT. This codes for CASSYSMGGGELFF.

In this sample, this clonotype turned up many times. The chain joins TRBV12-3 or TRBV12-4 to TRBJ1-2; weak D call: TRBD1 (5 bases). This CDR3 has 12 amino acids. Trimming took 5 bases from V and 7 from J, leaving 11 bases between them. The DNA of the CDR3 is TGTGCCAGCAGTCATTCGACAGTTGGCTACACCTTC. It is translated as CASSHSTVGYTF.

This clonotype showed up many times. The chain links TRBV27 to TRBJ1-2; 7 bases line up with TRBD1. There are 15 residues in the CDR3. Germline CDR1 is MNHEY and CDR2 is SMNVEV (reference sequence). After removal of 0 bases from V and 8 bases from J, the junction contained 9 bases not matched to a gene. Here the CDR3 DNA reads TGTGCCAGCAGTTTATCGATAGGGGGCGGGTGGGGCTACACCTTC. As protein: CASSLSIGGGWGYTF.

This clonotype was counted at least ten times. The V gene is TRBV11-2, the J gene TRBJ1-2; TRBD1 might be the D (5 bases). Germline assignment: CDR1 SGHAT and CDR2 FQNNGV. This CDR3 spans 13 amino acids. The germline V and J ends were trimmed by 5 bases and 4 bases, with 11 bases remaining between them. The CDR3 sequence is CASSTGTVYGYTF. Written as DNA, the CDR3 is TGTGCCAGCAGCACGGGGACGGTCTATGGCTACACCTTC.

This clonotype was recorded many times. V usage is TRBV19 and J usage is TRBJ1-1; a possible D gene is TRBD1 (5 bases). CDR1 LNHDA and CDR2 SQIVND come from the germline V gene (reference sequence). CDR3 size: 15 residues. The V gene lost 3 bases and the J gene lost 0 bases, with 11 bases spanning the gap. DNA for the CDR3: TGTGCCAGTAGTATGCAGGGTAGAGTGAACACTGAAGCTTTCTTT. Translating it yields CASSMQGRVNTEAFF.

This clonotype was observed at least ten times. V is TRBV28 and J is TRBJ2-7, with D unclear. Germline V gene sequence: CDR1 MDHEN, CDR2 SYDVKM. This CDR3 spans 12 amino acids. V was trimmed by 3 bases and J by 2 bases, leaving 5 bases between them. CDR3 nucleotide sequence: TGTGCCAGCAGTTTCCGACCCTACGAGCAGTACTTC. It translates to CASSFRPYEQYF.

The chain is built from TRBV27 and TRBJ2-5; D gene unclear. V lost 6 bases, J lost 5 bases, and 13 bases lay in between. This CDR3 is 13 amino acids long. Germline loops: CDR1 MNHEY, CDR2 SMNVEV (reference sequence). The CDR3 sequence: CASSSWDEETQYF. The CDR3 region has the DNA TGTGCCAGCAGCTCCTGGGATGAGGAGACCCAGTACTTC.

This clonotype was observed many times. The V call is TRBV19, the J call TRBJ2-5; TRBD1 matches 8 bases. The CDR3 runs to 14 residues. V dropped 4 bases and J dropped 4; count of bases not matched to a gene: 5. CDR1 LNHDA and CDR2 SQIVND come from the germline V gene (reference sequence). The CDR3 reads CASSTSGTGETQYF. DNA for the CDR3: TGTGCCAGTAGTACCTCCGGGACAGGAGAGACCCAGTACTTC.

Many counts were recorded for this clonotype. This chain links TRBV6-2 or TRBV6-3 with TRBJ2-6, with 10 bases fitting TRBD1. CDR1 is MNHEY and CDR2 is SVGEGT in the germline V gene. The CDR3 has 19 residues. Unmatched junction bases numbered 11, after V lost 6 bases and J lost 0 bases. CDR3 in amino acids: CASSPYGTGAISGANVLTF. The DNA of the CDR3 is TGTGCCAGCAGCCCCTACGGGACAGGGGCTATCTCTGGGGCCAACGTCCTGACTTTC.

This chain uses TRBV28 with TRBJ2-5; D perhaps matches TRBD2 (6 bases). The CDR3 runs to 13 residues. Trimming took 7 bases from V and 3 from J, leaving 12 bases between them. The germline gives CDR1 MDHEN, CDR2 SYDVKM. CDR3 coding DNA: TGTGCCAGCACCCCTGGGGGGAAAGAGACCCAGTACTTC. Amino acid sequence: CASTPGGKETQYF.

There are many counts of this clonotype. The V call is TRBV6-5, the J call TRBJ1-1; 9 bases agree with TRBD1. The junction had 5 bases not matched to a gene; V was cut back by 2 bases and J by 7 bases. CDR3 size: 14 residues. The V gene's germline CDR1 is MNHEY and CDR2 SVGAGI. The DNA of the CDR3 is TGTGCCAGCAGTTACCTACAGGGGGCGGGTGAAGCTTTCTTT. This translates into CASSYLQGAGEAFF.

This clonotype was recorded at least ten times. The chain employs TRBV28 and TRBJ2-7; 8 bases line up with TRBD1. The CDR3 totals 14 residues. The V and J ends lost 4 bases and 2 bases, in that order; junction bases with no gene match: 4. Germline V CDR1 and CDR2: MDHEN, SYDVKM. The CDR3 DNA reads TGTGCCAGCAGTTCGACAGGGGCTACCTACGAGCAGTACTTC. It yields the protein CASSSTGATYEQYF.

This clonotype was found a few times. This chain connects TRBV4-1 to TRBJ1-1; D gene ambiguous. The germline V gene encodes CDR1 MGHRA and CDR2 YSYEKL. V was cut by 7 bases and J by 6 bases, with 18 bases left in between. The CDR3 is 14 residues long. DNA of the CDR3: TGCGCCAGCAACCAGCCCTCAAACGACCCTGAAGCTTTCTTT. It codes for CASNQPSNDPEAFF.

This clonotype was picked up a small number of times. J is TRBJ1-2 and V is TRBV5-6, with D hard to call. The CDR3 has 15 amino acids. Trimming took 2 bases from V and 0 from J, leaving 11 bases between them. Germline V lookup: CDR1 SGHDT, CDR2 YYEEEE. CDR3 coding DNA: TGTGCCAGCAGCTTCGTGGAAAATTCTAACTATGGCTACACCTTC. It yields the protein CASSFVENSNYGYTF.

This clonotype was seen at least ten times. This chain uses TRBV12-3 or TRBV12-4 with TRBJ2-5; maybe TRBD2 (5 bases). The CDR3 has 13 amino acids. Trimming shortened V by 8 bases and J by 1 base, and 11 bases separated the two germline ends. The CDR3 sequence: CASQRGSQETQYF. In DNA, the CDR3 is TGTGCCAGCCAGAGAGGGTCCCAAGAGACCCAGTACTTC.

This clonotype occurred many times. The chain combines TRBV6-1 with TRBJ1-1, with D possibly being TRBD1 (5 bases). Trimming cost V 1 base and J 11 bases, with 17 bases left between them. This CDR3 is built from 14 residues. Germline lookup yields CDR1 MNHNS and CDR2 SASEGT. CDR3 region: CASSEDRTVRGAFF. CDR3 DNA: TGTGCCAGCAGTGAAGACCGGACGGTACGGGGGGCTTTCTTT.

This clonotype has ten or more counts. The V and J genes are TRBV30 and TRBJ2-7, with 8 bases aligning to TRBD1. Germline CDR1 GTSNPN, CDR2 SVGIG (reference sequence). V shed 5 bases, J shed 3 bases, and the junction held 6 bases outside the gene matches. This CDR3 is 13 amino acids long. In nucleotides, the CDR3 is TGTGCCTGGTCCGACAGGGGCGGCTACGAGCAGTACTTC. It specifies CAWSDRGGYEQYF.

Many counts were recorded for this clonotype. This rearrangement joins TRBV6-2 or TRBV6-3 to TRBJ2-7; D might be TRBD1 (5 bases). The V end was cut by 4 bases, the J end by 3 bases, with 7 bases between. This CDR3 region has 12 residues. Germline values: CDR1 MNHEY, CDR2 SVGEGT. This CDR3 is CASSWGLYEQYF. Written as DNA, the CDR3 is TGTGCCAGCAGTTGGGGCCTCTACGAGCAGTACTTC.